This note documents a single T cell receptor beta chain sequence. The antigen is undetermined. This entry is derived from a study of T cells in Graves' hyperthyroidism and ophthalmopathy. Whole-study results and caveats: Also found in blood were most expanded thyroid clonotypes above 0.001. A model of 13 V-J pairs discriminated ophthalmopathy from stable hyperthyroidism.

V lost 6 bases, J lost 7 bases, and 4 bases lay in between. This CDR3 comprises 10 residues. CDR1 is SGDLS, CDR2 YYNGEE, per germline. Diagnoses rested on clinical symptoms, serum thyroxine and TRAb, thyroid ultrasound and orbital computed tomography. There were TCR beta CDR3 regions amplified from RNA transcripts. HTBI primers were used for first-round RT-PCR of the TCR CDR3. MiXCR, run by TCRdb on the multiplex PCR reads, gives a single entry per CDR3 protein. Among roughly 290,000 distinct CDR3 sequences listed, about a sixth were seen once. The sample was blood. The chain has TRBV9 and TRBJ1-4; D call uncertain. This clonotype was sampled from an older woman with Graves' ophthalmopathy. The CDR3 bases are TGTGCCAGCAAATCTGAAAAACTGTTTTTT. Residues: CASKSEKLFF.